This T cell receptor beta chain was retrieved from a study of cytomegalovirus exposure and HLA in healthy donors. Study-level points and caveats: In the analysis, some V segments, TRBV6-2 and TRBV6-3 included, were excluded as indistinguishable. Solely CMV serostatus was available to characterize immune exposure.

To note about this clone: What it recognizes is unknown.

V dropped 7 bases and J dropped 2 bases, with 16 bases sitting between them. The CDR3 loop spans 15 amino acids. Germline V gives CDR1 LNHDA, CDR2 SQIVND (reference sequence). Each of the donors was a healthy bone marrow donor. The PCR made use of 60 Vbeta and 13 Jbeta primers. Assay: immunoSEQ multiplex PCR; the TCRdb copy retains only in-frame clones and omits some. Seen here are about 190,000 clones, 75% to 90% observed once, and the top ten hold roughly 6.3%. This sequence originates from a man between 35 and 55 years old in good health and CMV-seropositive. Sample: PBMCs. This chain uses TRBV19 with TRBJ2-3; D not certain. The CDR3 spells CASTLGLFVTDTQYF. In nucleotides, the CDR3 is TGTGCCAGTACCCTTGGTCTATTCGTCACAGATACGCAGTATTTT.